This is a list of T cell receptor beta chains from one sample in a study of shared clonotypes between healthy human individuals. This table comes from immunoSEQ multiplex PCR, and its TCRdb copy is limited to in-frame clones, with some not included. The sample comprises around 100,000 clones, roughly two thirds of which are singletons, and 45% rests with the top ten. The sequenced material came from memory CD8+ T cells sorted from blood. These receptors came from a man aged 25-45 years in good health. Both conserved end residues are trimmed from each CDR3. The order of the fields is CDR3 protein, V gene, J gene.

ASSLAGEQF,TRBV7-8,TRBJ2-1
ASSEWAGNVPTETQY,TRBV2,TRBJ2-3
AIGLAGSNSYEQY,TRBV28,TRBJ2-7
ASSVQSGTTHEQF,TRBV7-8,TRBJ2-1
ASSPSRGFNEQF,TRBV7-3,TRBJ2-1
ARSLDRGNQPQH,TRBV5-3,TRBJ1-5
ASSLQETTEAF,TRBV19,TRBJ1-1
ASSVGGSPSYEQY,TRBV9,TRBJ2-7
ASRDPWGASYYGYT,TRBV2,TRBJ1-2
ASSRQDPARYT,TRBV5-5,TRBJ1-2
ASSPMGTEAF,TRBV2,TRBJ1-1
ASSSLLAENTGELF,TRBV7-9,TRBJ2-2
AISEPGLAGNTGELF,TRBV10-3,TRBJ2-2
AISGAEGLAGVEQY,TRBV10-3,TRBJ2-7
ASSQRVDIHEQY,TRBV14,TRBJ2-7
ASSLGGARETQY,TRBV5-6,TRBJ2-5
ASSFGRGRELF,TRBV27,TRBJ2-2
ASAPALGNEQF,TRBV28,TRBJ2-1
ATSSRVDGAYEQY,TRBV15,TRBJ2-7
ASSLRGNGYT,TRBV5-6,TRBJ1-2
ASSMASGATDTQY,TRBV19,TRBJ2-3
AWSPPGLAETQY,TRBV30,TRBJ2-5
ASSLLGDEQY,TRBV27,TRBJ2-7
SVGDNSYEQY,TRBV29-1,TRBJ2-7
AGSRATGEGNIQY,TRBV6-1,TRBJ2-4
ASSIVGHTGELF,TRBV19,TRBJ2-2
AGRGVAGVNEQF,TRBV30,TRBJ2-1
ASSWDSYEQY,TRBV6-1,TRBJ2-7
ASTGLAAYEQY,TRBV2,TRBJ2-7
ASSFFRTSGGSSYEQY,TRBV7-9,TRBJ2-7
ASSLVWWDTEAF,TRBV7-8,TRBJ1-1
ASSEARGLETQY,TRBV2,TRBJ2-5
ASSLSSGNYAYEQY,TRBV27,TRBJ2-7
ASSQASRTSDRIIHEQF,TRBV4-3,TRBJ2-1
ASNLAGGFSYNEQF,TRBV5-4,TRBJ2-1
ASSFVSYEQY,TRBV6-4,TRBJ2-7
ASSDTGTRLVPYGYT,TRBV6-1,TRBJ1-2
ASSFSTSYGYT,TRBV7-2,TRBJ1-2
ASSKGYGTEAF,TRBV5-4,TRBJ1-1
ASTPGVGRETEAF,TRBV7-3,TRBJ1-1
ATGRTYEQY,TRBV27,TRBJ2-7
ASSLGTVSTDTQY,TRBV28,TRBJ2-3
ASSYSLSSYEQY,TRBV6-6,TRBJ2-7
ASPPVRARAHEQY,TRBV19,TRBJ2-7
ASSPPSYRETEAF,TRBV11-2,TRBJ1-1
AIRKPWTADYGYT,TRBV10-3,TRBJ1-2
ASSLNRGHTEAF,TRBV18,TRBJ1-1
ASSPTGGGWAGELF,TRBV27,TRBJ2-2
ASSPRLFSYEQY,TRBV9,TRBJ2-7
AWSAGFGEKLF,TRBV30,TRBJ1-4
ASSQDWREGSTDTQY,TRBV4-2,TRBJ2-3
ASSFRVTPSTDTQY,TRBV5-6,TRBJ2-3
ASSPDLLKDTQY,TRBV5-4,TRBJ2-3
ASSLRIPGLAGTYNEQF,TRBV27,TRBJ2-1